One and the same sample provided the 26 T cell receptor beta chains below, sequenced in a study of immune cell composition in non-small cell lung cancer. The assay was immunoSEQ multiplex PCR, and TCRdb's table has in-frame clones only and misses some. Of around 15,000 clones listed, over 65% are singletons. Normal lung was taken at the farthest possible site, at least 3 cm from tumour. These data were also reused for a study on CD4 T cells in lung cancer.

The sequencing sample was made of non-adjacent lung tissue. The receptor set was obtained from a human donor with non-small cell lung cancer.

CDR3 sequence (DNA): TGTGCCAGCAGTCAGGGATCCTCCTATAATTCACCCCTCCACTTT. Protein: CASSQGSSYNSPLHF. The V gene is TRBV6-1, the J gene TRBJ1-6; TRBD1 is a possible D gene (5 bases). The CDR3 has 15 residues. Trimming shortened V by 5 bases and J by 0 bases, and 8 bases separated the two germline ends. In germline, CDR1 is MNHNS, CDR2 SASEGT.

The V call is TRBV10-1, the J call TRBJ1-1; D not certain. In germline, CDR1 is WNHNN, CDR2 SYGVQD (reference sequence). The CDR3 length is 13 residues. With 6 bases removed from V and 3 bases from J, the gap between germline ends came to 11 bases. The CDR3 sequence: CASRENTDTEAFF. The CDR3 bases are TGCGCCAGCAGGGAAAACACGGACACTGAAGCTTTCTTT.

This clone qualifies as medium-sized. This sequence joins TRBV7-9 and TRBJ2-7, with D tentatively TRBD1 (5 bases). V lost 1 base to trimming and J lost 5 bases, with 12 bases between them. The CDR3 has 14 residues. Germline CDR1 and CDR2: SEHNR and FQNEAQ (reference sequence). The CDR3 DNA reads TGTGCCAGCAGCTTAGGCGGTGGGGCCCACGAGCAGTACTTC. It yields the protein CASSLGGGAHEQYF.

The rearrangement uses TRBV4-3 and TRBJ1-5; possible D gene TRBD1, 5 bases. Looked up from germline, CDR1 is LGHNA and CDR2 is YSLEER. V was trimmed by 0 bases and J by 5 bases, leaving 20 bases between them. CDR3 length equals 18 residues. The CDR3 here is CASSQDVGRGSLYQPQHF. DNA of the CDR3: TGCGCCAGCAGCCAAGACGTCGGGAGGGGTTCTCTTTATCAGCCCCAGCATTTT.

This chain joins TRBV29-1 and TRBJ2-2, with D possibly matching TRBD2 (6 bases). The germline CDR1 and CDR2 sequences are SQVTM and ANQGSEA. The V end was cut by 6 bases, the J end by 4 bases, with 9 bases between. The length of the CDR3 is 12 residues. The CDR3 DNA follows: TGCAGCGTCCGGGGAGGCACCGGGGAGCTGTTTTTT. Amino acids: CSVRGGTGELFF.

This clone was counted once. CDR3 region: CASTGGTGPYNEQFF. The CDR3, as DNA: TGTGCCAGCACGGGGGGGACAGGGCCCTACAATGAGCAGTTCTTC. V and J are TRBV7-2 and TRBJ2-1; a weak D match, TRBD1 (9 bases). Germline V gives CDR1 SGHTA, CDR2 FQGNSA. Trimming removed 7 bases at V and 2 bases at J, with 15 bases between. There are 15 residues in the CDR3.

The chain links TRBV5-1 to TRBJ2-1; the D gene is possibly TRBD2 (6 bases). CDR3 length equals 15 residues. Germline loops: CDR1 SGHRS, CDR2 YFSETQ. V was clipped by 5 bases and J by 0 bases, with 12 bases between them. The CDR3 region has the DNA TGCGCCAGCAGGTCCGACGGGAGCTCCTACAATGAGCAGTTCTTC. Amino acids: CASRSDGSSYNEQFF.

The count of this clone is one. The chain combines TRBV28 with TRBJ1-2; the D gene is possibly TRBD1 (5 bases). V was clipped by 4 bases and J by 3 bases, with 12 bases between them. The CDR3 runs to 14 residues. Germline V gives CDR1 MDHEN, CDR2 SYDVKM. The CDR3, as DNA: TGTGCCAGCAGTTCCGGGGCAATCGACTATGGCTACACCTTC. Translated, it gives CASSSGAIDYGYTF.

V gene TRBV7-8 combines with J gene TRBJ2-7; either TRBD1 or TRBD2 may supply D (5 bases each). Per the germline V gene, CDR1 is SGHVS and CDR2 is FQNEAQ. Trimming removed 0 bases from V and 5 bases from J, with 11 bases in between. This CDR3 is built from 14 residues. The CDR3 is CASSLAGTDHEQYF. The CDR3, as DNA: TGTGCCAGCAGCTTAGCGGGGACCGACCACGAGCAGTACTTC. The whole variable domain, filled in from reference TRBV7-8 and TRBJ2-7, reads GAGVSQSPRYKVAKRGQDVALRCDPISGHVSLFWYQQALGQGPEFLTYFQNEAQLDKSGLPSDRFFAERPEGSVSTLKIQRTQQEDSAVYLCASSLAGTDHEQYFGPGTRLTVT.

The genes are TRBV5-3 and TRBJ1-2; TRBD1 matches 8 bases. TRBV5-3 has ORF status, its function being uncertain. The CDR3 covers 16 residues. J gave up 8 bases and V 4 bases, and 16 bases lay outside the gene matches. CDR3 sequence (DNA): TGTGCCAGAAGCCGACCCAGATTCAGGGGGCGAGGCGGCTACACCTTC. It is translated as CARSRPRFRGRGGYTF.

J is TRBJ1-3 and V is TRBV4-3; D not resolved. Germline V CDR1 and CDR2: LGHNA, YSLEER. The CDR3 is 14 residues long. V was trimmed by 3 bases and J by 4 bases, leaving 10 bases between them. CDR3 region: CASSHPGSGNTIYF. The CDR3 region has the DNA TGCGCCAGCAGCCACCCAGGCTCGGGAAACACCATATATTTT.

The chain couples TRBV28 to TRBJ2-7; D is unclear. This CDR3 is built from 13 residues. V gave up 7 bases and J gave up 2 bases, with 12 bases separating them. The germline V gene has CDR1 MDHEN and CDR2 SYDVKM. In DNA form, the CDR3 reads TGTGCCAGCACCTTAGAAGGGACCTACGAGCAGTACTTC. It encodes CASTLEGTYEQYF. Variable domain in full (rest from reference TRBV28 and TRBJ2-7): DVKVTQSSRYLVKRTGEKVFLECVQDMDHENMFWYRQDPGLGLRLIYFSYDVKMKEKGDIPEGYSVSREKKERFSLILESASTNQTSMYLCASTLEGTYEQYFGPGTRLTVT.

The chain employs TRBV7-2 and TRBJ2-1; possible D gene TRBD1, 6 bases. Germline V gene lookup returns CDR1 SGHTA and CDR2 FQGNSA. This CDR3 has 15 residues. The germline V and J ends were trimmed by 5 bases and 4 bases, with 15 bases remaining between them. CDR3 residues: CASSRYTGMYNEQFF. The CDR3, as DNA: TGTGCCAGCAGCCGTTATACAGGGATGTACAATGAGCAGTTCTTC. Supplemented by reference TRBV7-2 and TRBJ2-1, the full variable domain reads GAGVSQSPSNKVTEKGKDVELRCDPISGHTALYWYRQSLGQGLEFLIYFQGNSAPDKSGLPSDRFSAERTGGSVSTLTIQRTQQEDSAVYLCASSRYTGMYNEQFFGPGTRLTVL.

The chain employs TRBV4-1 and TRBJ1-5; D is perhaps TRBD1 (6 bases). Germline-derived CDR1 and CDR2 are MGHRA and YSYEKL. V dropped 2 bases and J dropped 0 bases, with 17 bases sitting between them. The CDR3 is 18 amino acids. The CDR3, as DNA: TGCGCCAGCAGCCAATCCGGGACACGAGAGAATAGCAATCAGCCCCAGCATTTT. The encoded protein is CASSQSGTRENSNQPQHF.

A single count supports this clone. The rearrangement uses TRBV7-3 and TRBJ1-1; TRBD1 is a possible D gene (6 bases). CDR1 and CDR2 from the germline V gene are SGHTA and FQGTGA. The CDR3 is 13 residues long. V lost 4 bases and J 3 bases, leaving 9 bases between the germline ends. The CDR3 loop reads CASSSHRDTEAFF. The CDR3 DNA reads TGTGCCAGCAGCTCCCACAGGGACACTGAAGCTTTCTTT.

This chain links TRBV28 with TRBJ2-4; D might be TRBD1 or TRBD2, each matching 5 bases. V was trimmed by 2 bases and J by 6 bases, leaving 17 bases between them. CDR1 is MDHEN and CDR2 is SYDVKM in the germline V gene. This CDR3 has 16 residues. The CDR3 DNA reads TGTGCCAGCAGTTTAGCCGGGACGGCTGGGGGAAACATTCAGTACTTC. The encoded protein is CASSLAGTAGGNIQYF. The full variable domain, completed using reference TRBV28 and TRBJ2-4, is DVKVTQSSRYLVKRTGEKVFLECVQDMDHENMFWYRQDPGLGLRLIYFSYDVKMKEKGDIPEGYSVSREKKERFSLILESASTNQTSMYLCASSLAGTAGGNIQYFGAGTRLSVL.

This clone was seen once. The chain recombines TRBV30 with TRBJ2-1; 7 nucleotides align to TRBD2. The CDR3 sequence is 14 residues long. Trimming removed 1 base from V and 5 bases from J; junction bases left unmatched: 5. Germline CDR1 reads GTSNPN; CDR2 reads SVGIG (reference sequence). The CDR3 spells CAWSGGGSNNEQFF. CDR3 sequence (DNA): TGTGCCTGGAGTGGGGGGGGGTCCAACAATGAGCAGTTCTTC.

CDR3 coding DNA: TGCGCCAGCAGCTTGCGGACAGGGGGAGGCACCGGGGAGCTGTTTTTT. It encodes CASSLRTGGGTGELFF. This rearrangement joins TRBV5-1 to TRBJ2-2; 10 nucleotides match TRBD1. V trimming: 1 base; J trimming: 4 bases; junction bases outside the gene matches: 4. This CDR3 is 16 amino acids long. Germline values: CDR1 SGHRS, CDR2 YFSETQ.

This clone turned up a few times. The V gene is TRBV5-6, the J gene TRBJ2-3; D unclear. CDR1 is SGHDT, CDR2 YYEEEE, per germline. Trimming left V 3 bases short and J 5 bases short, with 4 bases between. CDR3 length equals 11 residues. The CDR3: CASSWRDTQYF. Written as DNA, the CDR3 is TGTGCCAGCAGCTGGCGAGATACGCAGTATTTT.

J is TRBJ1-5 and V is TRBV5-8; D unclear. The length of the CDR3 is 16 residues. Between the trimmed V and J ends, which lost 1 base and 2 bases, there was a span of 13 bases. Germline V gene lookup returns CDR1 SGHTS and CDR2 YDEGEE. The CDR3 DNA reads as TGTGCCAGCAGCTTGAGGGTGGGTGTTGGCAATCAGCCCCAGCATTTT. Amino acid sequence: CASSLRVGVGNQPQHF.

The chain has TRBV6-6 and TRBJ1-2; the D gene is possibly TRBD1 (5 bases). CDR1 and CDR2 from the germline V gene are MNHNY and SVGAGI (reference sequence). The CDR3 is 13 residues long. With 6 bases removed from V and 1 base from J, the gap between germline ends came to 9 bases. CDR3 protein: CASRTEVNYGYTF. For the CDR3, the DNA is TGTGCCAGCAGGACAGAGGTTAACTATGGCTACACCTTC.

The genes are TRBV10-1 and TRBJ2-2, with D perhaps TRBD2 (6 bases). Germline-derived CDR1 and CDR2 are WNHNN and SYGVQD (reference sequence). V lost 2 bases to trimming and J lost 7 bases, with 17 bases between them. The CDR3 loop spans 16 amino acids. DNA for the CDR3: TGCGCCAGCAGTGAGGCCGGGGGATTGAGTGGCGGGGAGCTGTTTTTT. It is translated as CASSEAGGLSGGELFF.

This clone was counted once. The chain joins TRBV7-2 to TRBJ2-7; D ambiguous. Trimming took off 1 base at V and 1 base at J, with 11 bases between the two ends. In germline, CDR1 is SGHTA, CDR2 FQGNSA. This CDR3 has 15 amino acids. Here the CDR3 DNA reads TGTGCCAGCAGCTTAGGACAAATCCTTTCCTACGAGCAGTACTTC. It specifies CASSLGQILSYEQYF.

This clone was picked up one time. V usage is TRBV29-1 and J usage is TRBJ2-3, with D possibly called TRBD1 or TRBD2 (5 bases each). Looked up from germline, CDR1 is SQVTM and CDR2 is ANQGSEA. The CDR3 runs to 13 residues. The ends were cut back, 3 bases at V and 2 bases at J, with 9 bases in the middle. The CDR3 loop is CSVEVGATDTQYF. In nucleotides, the CDR3 is TGCAGCGTTGAGGTCGGGGCCACAGATACGCAGTATTTT.

This clone is termed large. The chain combines TRBV14 with TRBJ1-2; D remains unclear. The V end was cut by 1 base, the J end by 6 bases, with 9 bases between. Germline CDR1 reads SGHDN; CDR2 reads FVKESK. There are 13 residues in the CDR3. CDR3 bases: TGTGCCAGCAGCCAAGCGGGGATCCATGGCTACACCTTC. Translation gives CASSQAGIHGYTF. The full variable domain, rest sourced from reference TRBV14 and TRBJ1-2, is EAGVTQFPSHSVIEKGQTVTLRCDPISGHDNLYWYRRVMGKEIKFLLHFVKESKQDESGMPNNRFLAERTGGTYSTLKVQPAELEDSGVYFCASSQAGIHGYTFGSGTRLTVV.

The rearrangement joins TRBV5-4 to TRBJ1-1; 9 nucleotides line up with TRBD1. With V trimmed by 4 bases and J by 7 bases, 14 bases remained unmatched. The CDR3 length is 16 residues. The germline CDR1 and CDR2 sequences are SGHNT and YYREEE (reference sequence). CDR3 residues: CASSPPTGTGFIEAFF. The CDR3 DNA follows: TGTGCCAGCAGCCCCCCCACAGGGACAGGGTTTATTGAAGCTTTCTTT.